This T cell receptor (beta chain) was identified in a study of type 1 and type 2 diabetes patients (TCRdb year 2016). Regarding the study in general: The cohort comprised some ten type 1 diabetes patients, four type 2 diabetes patients and roughly 6 nondiabetic controls recruited in China. Across the study, CD4+ and CD8+ T cells were positively selected from PBMCs by means of CD4 or CD8 MicroBeads on MACS columns. The whole study generated 18,976,912 paired-end reads. The study used high-throughput sequencing to profile TCRbeta repertoires and compare individuals with type 1 diabetes, type 2 diabetes and no diabetes. Type 2 diabetes patients were included as a disease comparison group for the type 1 diabetes patients. Comparing approximately 21-cycle and roughly 27-cycle amplification showed similar V gene usage, suggesting similar primer efficiencies and random PCR bias. TCRbeta libraries were sequenced paired-end on Illumina HiSeq 2000 or MiSeq instruments. What the work shows at the level of the full study, not this receptor alone: Highly correlated V and J gene usage patterns were observed for type 2 diabetes and control samples, with an average of around 0.97 between samples. Age and gender were not matched between study groups, possibly biasing interpretation. In both CD4+ and CD8+ T cells, type 2 diabetes repertoires were highly diverse, with diversity significantly greater than that of type 1 diabetes repertoires. Type 2 diabetes patients had few highly-expanded CD4+ clones, median one, accounting for a median approximately 4% of reads. Because only a limited number of T2D and control samples were sequenced, some T1D-only HECs might also appear in more T2D or control samples.

Notes on this clonotype: Its antigen remains undetermined. Per-base qualities were not stored, and no clone one base away is much larger.

CDR1 and CDR2 were assigned from the germline V gene (reference sequence) as LNHDA and SQIVND. V loses 0 bases of germline sequence and J loses 3 bases, and the interval between the two ends is 9 bases. Counted from cysteine to phenylalanine, this CDR3 has 15 amino acids. Just CDR3 DNA is preserved here, 45 bases in frame from base 1. Standard classification criteria for type 1 or type 2 diabetes were met by all diabetic patients, and glucose and C-peptide were assessed by WHO-recommended methods. Donors were excluded if they had other autoimmune diseases or infections within the previous four weeks. A roughly 10-milliliter sample of peripheral blood was drawn from every participant. LymphoPrep density separation was used to isolate PBMCs. Sequencing used an Illumina MiSeq. Genomic DNA from sorted T cell subsets was used as template for TCRbeta CDR3 amplification. The TCRbeta CDR3 region was amplified by multiplex PCR with 30 forward and 13 reverse primers. AMPure XP beads were used to purify the PCR products, after which a second approximately 26-cycle PCR added indices and adaptors. Before sequencing, libraries were gel-purified with the QIAquick Gel Extraction Kit. Per the original workflow: FLASH was used to merge the paired-end reads, and IgBLAST was used to align the reads to IMGT V, D and J germline references. Reads with less than 70% alignment identity to germline references were removed, leaving some 10 million reads across the study. Following IMGT definitions, CDR3 boundaries, reading frame and productivity were assigned. Clones at or above 1% of reads were defined as highly-expanded clones, and diversity was measured by normalized Shannon entropy. Unpaired two-tailed t-tests were used to test for differences in Shannon entropy between groups. TCRdb reanalyzed the raw reads on its own, using fastp at Q25 for trimming and MiXCR for clone calling, and kept in-frame beta chains. Every entry covers one CDR3 protein and lists the most common genes and DNA from its rows. In this record, the V and J calls reflect TCRdb's handling and not the investigators' own analysis. The table for this sample lists more than 250,000 distinct CDR3 sequences; roughly 50% of them were counted only once. The ten top clones hold approximately 15% of the sample.

The rearrangement joined TRBV19 to TRBJ1-5; TRBD1 is a weak D gene call, 6 bases matching. The sequence derives from a man between 18 and 29 years old with type 2 diabetes. The specimen sequenced was peripheral blood mononuclear cells (PBMCs). CDR3 reads: CASSIEGQPNQPQHF. The DNA is TGTGCCAGTAGTATAGAGGGACAACCCAATCAGCCCCAGCATTTT.